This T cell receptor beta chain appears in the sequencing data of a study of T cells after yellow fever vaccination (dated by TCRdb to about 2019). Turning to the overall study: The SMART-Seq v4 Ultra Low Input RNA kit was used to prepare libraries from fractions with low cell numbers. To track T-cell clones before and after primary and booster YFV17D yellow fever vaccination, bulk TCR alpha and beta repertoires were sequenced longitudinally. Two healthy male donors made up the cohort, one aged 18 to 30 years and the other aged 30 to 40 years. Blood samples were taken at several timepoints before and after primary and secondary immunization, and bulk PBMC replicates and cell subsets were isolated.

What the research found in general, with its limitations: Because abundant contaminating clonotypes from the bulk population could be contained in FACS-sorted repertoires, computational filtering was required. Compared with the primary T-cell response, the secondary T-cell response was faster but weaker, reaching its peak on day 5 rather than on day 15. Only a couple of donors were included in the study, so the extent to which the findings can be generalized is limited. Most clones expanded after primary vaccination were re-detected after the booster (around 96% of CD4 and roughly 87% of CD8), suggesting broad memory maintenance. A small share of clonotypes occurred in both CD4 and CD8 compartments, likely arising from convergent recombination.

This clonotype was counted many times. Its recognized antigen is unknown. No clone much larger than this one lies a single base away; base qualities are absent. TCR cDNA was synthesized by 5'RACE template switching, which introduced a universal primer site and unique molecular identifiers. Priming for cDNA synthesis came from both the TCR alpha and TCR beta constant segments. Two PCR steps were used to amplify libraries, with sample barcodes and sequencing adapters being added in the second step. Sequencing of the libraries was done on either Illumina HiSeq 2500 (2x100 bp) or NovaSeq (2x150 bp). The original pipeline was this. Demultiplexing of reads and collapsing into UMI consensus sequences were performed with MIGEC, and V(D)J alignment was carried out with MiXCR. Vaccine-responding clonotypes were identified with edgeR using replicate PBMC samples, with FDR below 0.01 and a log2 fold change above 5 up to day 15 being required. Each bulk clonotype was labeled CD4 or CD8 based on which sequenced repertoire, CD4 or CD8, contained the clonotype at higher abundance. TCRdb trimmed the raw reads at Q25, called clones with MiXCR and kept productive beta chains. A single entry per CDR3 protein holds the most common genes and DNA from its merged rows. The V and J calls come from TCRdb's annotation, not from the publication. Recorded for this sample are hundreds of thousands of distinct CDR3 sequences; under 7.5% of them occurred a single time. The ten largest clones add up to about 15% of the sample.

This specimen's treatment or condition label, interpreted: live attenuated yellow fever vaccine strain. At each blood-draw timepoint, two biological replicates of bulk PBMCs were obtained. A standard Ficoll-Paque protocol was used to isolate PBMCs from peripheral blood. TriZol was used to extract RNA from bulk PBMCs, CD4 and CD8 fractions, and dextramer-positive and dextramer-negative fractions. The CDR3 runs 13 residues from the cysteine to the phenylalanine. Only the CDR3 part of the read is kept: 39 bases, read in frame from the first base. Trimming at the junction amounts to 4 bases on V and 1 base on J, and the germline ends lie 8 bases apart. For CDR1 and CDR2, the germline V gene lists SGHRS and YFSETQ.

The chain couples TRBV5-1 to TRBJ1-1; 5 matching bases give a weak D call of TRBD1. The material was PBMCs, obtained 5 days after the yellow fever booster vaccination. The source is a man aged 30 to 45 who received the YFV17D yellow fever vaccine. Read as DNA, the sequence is TGCGCCAGCAGCGGGGCCTCGAACACTGAAGCTTTCTTT. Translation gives CASSGASNTEAFF. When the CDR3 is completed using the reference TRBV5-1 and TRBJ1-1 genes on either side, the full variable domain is KAGVTQTPRYLIKTRGQQVTLSCSPISGHRSVSWYQQTPGQGLQFLFEYFSETQRNKGNFPGRFSGRQFSNSRSEMNVSTLELGDSALYLCASSGASNTEAFFGQGTRLTVV.